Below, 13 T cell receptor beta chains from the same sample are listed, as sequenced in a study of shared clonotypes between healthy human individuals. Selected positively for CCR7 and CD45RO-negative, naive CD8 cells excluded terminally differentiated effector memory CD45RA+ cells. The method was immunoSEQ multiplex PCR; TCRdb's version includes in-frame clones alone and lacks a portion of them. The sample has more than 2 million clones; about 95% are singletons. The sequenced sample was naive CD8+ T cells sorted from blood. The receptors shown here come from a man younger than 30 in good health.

The CDR3 DNA sequence: TGTGCCAGCAGTTTAAGAGGACTAACGCAACAGTTCTTC. This codes for CASSLRGLTQQFF. V is TRBV28 and J is TRBJ2-1, with a possible D match to TRBD2 (6 bases). The CDR3 consists of 13 residues. Germline CDR1 and CDR2: MDHEN and SYDVKM. V lost 2 bases and J lost 13, with 15 bases in between.

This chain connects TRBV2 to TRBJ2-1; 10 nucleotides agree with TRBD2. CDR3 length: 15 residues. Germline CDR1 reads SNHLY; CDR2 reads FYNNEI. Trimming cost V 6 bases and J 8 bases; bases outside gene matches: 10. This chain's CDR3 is CASRLLAGGQDEQFF. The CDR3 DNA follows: TGTGCCAGCAGGCTCTTAGCGGGGGGTCAGGATGAGCAGTTCTTC.

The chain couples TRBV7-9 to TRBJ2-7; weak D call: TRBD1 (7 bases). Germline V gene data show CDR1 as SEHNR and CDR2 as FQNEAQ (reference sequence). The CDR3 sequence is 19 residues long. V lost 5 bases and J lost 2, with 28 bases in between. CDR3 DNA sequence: TGTGCCAGCAGCGGGTCGGAAGGGGGCTGGCGGGGCCCGGCCTACGAGCAGTACTTC. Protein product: CASSGSEGGWRGPAYEQYF.

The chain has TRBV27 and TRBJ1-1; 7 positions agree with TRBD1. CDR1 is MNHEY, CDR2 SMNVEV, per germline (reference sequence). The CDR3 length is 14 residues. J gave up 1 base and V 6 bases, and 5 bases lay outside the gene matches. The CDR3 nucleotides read TGTGCCAGCAGATCCGGGACAGCGAACACTGAAGCTTTCTTT. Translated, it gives CASRSGTANTEAFF.

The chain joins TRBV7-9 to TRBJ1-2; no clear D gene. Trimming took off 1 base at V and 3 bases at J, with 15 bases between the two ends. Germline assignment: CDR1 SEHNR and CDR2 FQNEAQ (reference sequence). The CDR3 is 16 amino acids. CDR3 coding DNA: TGTGCCAGCAGCTTAGGGGCCAGCGAGACCTACTATGGCTACACCTTC. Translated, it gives CASSLGASETYYGYTF.

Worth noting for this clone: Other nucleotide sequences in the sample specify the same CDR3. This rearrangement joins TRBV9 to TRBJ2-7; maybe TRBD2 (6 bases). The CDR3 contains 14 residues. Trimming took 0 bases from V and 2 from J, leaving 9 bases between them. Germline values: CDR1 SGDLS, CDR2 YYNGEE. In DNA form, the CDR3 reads TGTGCCAGCAGCGTAGGCGGGAACCCCTACGAGCAGTACTTC. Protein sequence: CASSVGGNPYEQYF. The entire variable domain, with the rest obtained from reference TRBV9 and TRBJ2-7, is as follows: DSGVTQTPKHLITATGQRVTLRCSPRSGDLSVYWYQQSLDQGLQFLIQYYNGEERAKGNILERFSAQQFPDLHSELNLSSLELGDSALYFCASSVGGNPYEQYFGPGTRLTVT.

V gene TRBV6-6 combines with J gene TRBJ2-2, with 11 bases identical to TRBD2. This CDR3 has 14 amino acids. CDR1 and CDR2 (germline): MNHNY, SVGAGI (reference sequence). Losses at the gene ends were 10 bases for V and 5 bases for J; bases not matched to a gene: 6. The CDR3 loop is CAILAGGGTGELFF. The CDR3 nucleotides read TGTGCCATCCTAGCGGGAGGCGGAACCGGGGAGCTGTTTTTT.

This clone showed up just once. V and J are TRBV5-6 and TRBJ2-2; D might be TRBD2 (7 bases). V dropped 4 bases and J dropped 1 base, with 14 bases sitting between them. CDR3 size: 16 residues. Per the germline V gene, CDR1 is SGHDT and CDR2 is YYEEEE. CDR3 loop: CASSPAGALNTGELFF. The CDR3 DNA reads TGTGCCAGCAGCCCGGCGGGGGCGCTGAACACCGGGGAGCTGTTTTTT. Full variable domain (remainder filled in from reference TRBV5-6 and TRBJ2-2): DAGVTQSPTHLIKTRGQQVTLRCSPKSGHDTVSWYQQALGQGPQFIFQYYEEEERQRGNFPDRFSGHQFPNYSSELNVNALLLGDSALYLCASSPAGALNTGELFFGEGSRLTVL.

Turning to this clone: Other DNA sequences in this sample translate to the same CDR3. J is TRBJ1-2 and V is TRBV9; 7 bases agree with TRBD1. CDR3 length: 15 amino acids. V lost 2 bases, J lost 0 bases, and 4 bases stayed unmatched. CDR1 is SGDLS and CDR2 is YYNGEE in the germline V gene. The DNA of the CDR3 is TGTGCCAGCAGCGTTGGGGACAGCTCTAACTATGGCTACACCTTC. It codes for CASSVGDSSNYGYTF.

CDR3 sequence reads: CASSLAGGTTDTQYF. The CDR3 nucleotides read TGTGCCAGCAGTTTGGCGGGAGGTACCACAGATACGCAGTATTTT. V usage is TRBV27 and J usage is TRBJ2-3; 8 bases agree with TRBD2. Trimming at V came to 3 bases and at J to 2 bases, leaving 4 bases not matched to a gene. CDR3 size: 15 residues. Germline CDR1 MNHEY, CDR2 SMNVEV (reference sequence).

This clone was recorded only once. The CDR3 coding sequence is TGTGCCAGCAGTTACTCAGCGGTACTCTACGAGCAGTACTTC. Amino acids: CASSYSAVLYEQYF. The J gene is TRBJ2-7, the V gene TRBV6-5; D may be TRBD2 (5 bases). The CDR3 loop spans 14 amino acids. V gave up 0 bases and J gave up 3 bases, with 9 bases separating them. Germline V gene sequence: CDR1 MNHEY, CDR2 SVGAGI.

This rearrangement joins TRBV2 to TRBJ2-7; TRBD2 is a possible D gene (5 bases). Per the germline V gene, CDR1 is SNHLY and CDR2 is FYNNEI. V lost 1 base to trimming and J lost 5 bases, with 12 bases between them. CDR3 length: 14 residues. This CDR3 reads CASSEVEALDEQYF. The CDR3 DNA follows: TGTGCCAGCAGTGAAGTGGAGGCCTTGGACGAGCAGTACTTC.

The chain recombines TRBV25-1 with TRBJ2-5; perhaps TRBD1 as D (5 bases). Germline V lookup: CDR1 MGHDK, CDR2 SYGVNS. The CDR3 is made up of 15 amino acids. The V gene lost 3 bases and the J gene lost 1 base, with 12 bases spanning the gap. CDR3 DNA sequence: TGTGCCAGCAGTGACCTAAGGGGCAGCCAAGAGACCCAGTACTTC. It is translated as CASSDLRGSQETQYF.